One sample yielded the 11 T cell receptor beta chains listed below, sequenced in a study of cytomegalovirus exposure and HLA in healthy donors. The PCR contained 60 Vbeta and 13 Jbeta primers. The protocol was immunoSEQ multiplex PCR, while the TCRdb copy is restricted to in-frame clones and leaves out a portion. The table includes some 130,000 clones, over 60% detected once. Sequenced input: PBMCs. Receptors originate from a human donor in good health.

The chain couples TRBV2 to TRBJ1-3; D is perhaps TRBD1 (6 bases). V gave up 7 bases and J gave up 2 bases, with 12 bases separating them. This CDR3 spans 14 amino acids. CDR1 and CDR2 (germline): SNHLY, FYNNEI. CDR3 sequence reads: CASTSQGPGNTIYF. CDR3 coding DNA: TGTGCCAGCACCTCCCAGGGGCCTGGAAACACCATATATTTT.

The J gene is TRBJ2-5, the V gene TRBV6-5; 9 bases agree with TRBD1. Germline values: CDR1 MNHEY, CDR2 SVGAGI. Losses at the gene ends were 2 bases for V and 6 bases for J; bases not matched to a gene: 4. This CDR3 region has 14 residues. The CDR3 loop is CASSYPGQGKTQYF. For the CDR3, the DNA is TGTGCCAGCAGTTACCCAGGACAGGGGAAGACCCAGTACTTC.

The rearrangement links TRBV5-4 to TRBJ1-6; possible D gene TRBD1, 5 bases. V was shortened by 1 base and J by 8 bases, with 19 bases between the two germline ends. The CDR3 sequence is 17 residues long. CDR1 is SGHNT and CDR2 is YYREEE in the germline V gene (reference sequence). CDR3 protein: CASSLPGIGGTDSPLHF. CDR3 in DNA: TGTGCCAGCAGCTTGCCGGGCATTGGGGGGACGGATTCACCCCTCCACTTT.

Note on this clone: One end of the junction varies from germline; a read error may be responsible. The V call is TRBV5-6, the J call TRBJ1-1; D possibly corresponds to TRBD1 (5 bases). The CDR3 loop spans 17 amino acids. Germline CDR1 reads SGHDT; CDR2 reads YYEEEE. In DNA form, the CDR3 reads TGTGCCAGCAGCTTGGGCGGGGTTACTCCTAACAGGTCTTTAGCTCGATTT. It yields the protein CASSLGGVTPNRSLARF. The entire variable domain, with the rest obtained from reference TRBV5-6 and TRBJ1-1, is as follows: DAGVTQSPTHLIKTRGQQVTLRCSPKSGHDTVSWYQQALGQGPQFIFQYYEEEERQRGNFPDRFSGHQFPNYSSELNVNALLLGDSALYLCASSLGGVTPNRSLARFGQGTRLTVV.

Regarding this clone: One end of the junction does not line up with germline, which may come from a read error. The chain recombines TRBV7-9 with TRBJ2-1; 7 bases agree with TRBD1. Germline CDR1 and CDR2: SEHNR and FQNEAQ (reference sequence). The CDR3 is 12 residues long. The CDR3 DNA reads TGTTCCAGCAGCTTAGAGGGGGCCTCCCAGTTCTTC. Its translation: CSSSLEGASQFF.

CDR3 protein: CASSNDRGNTIYF. The CDR3 DNA follows: TGTGCCAGCAGTAACGACAGGGGAAACACCATATATTTT. The J gene is TRBJ1-3, the V gene TRBV6-5; tentatively, D is TRBD1 (6 bases). CDR3 length equals 13 residues. CDR1 is MNHEY and CDR2 is SVGAGI in the germline V gene. The V and J ends lost 5 bases and 4 bases respectively, with 9 bases between them.

The chain carries TRBV6-1 and TRBJ2-3, with D tentatively TRBD2 (6 bases). V lost 2 bases to trimming and J lost 9 bases, with 15 bases between them. The CDR3 extends over 14 amino acids. Germline V gene lookup returns CDR1 MNHNS and CDR2 SASEGT. The CDR3 spells CASSESGGGSTQYF. In DNA, the CDR3 is TGTGCCAGCAGTGAATCGGGTGGGGGGTCAACGCAGTATTTT.

V is TRBV5-1 and J is TRBJ2-2, with D hard to call. Germline V lookup: CDR1 SGHRS, CDR2 YFSETQ. The ends were cut back, 4 bases at V and 0 bases at J, with 13 bases in the middle. The CDR3 loop spans 16 amino acids. The CDR3 DNA sequence: TGCGCCAGCAGCCTTACCCCCGACTCGAACACCGGGGAGCTGTTTTTT. This sequence encodes CASSLTPDSNTGELFF. Variable domain in full (rest from reference TRBV5-1 and TRBJ2-2): KAGVTQTPRYLIKTRGQQVTLSCSPISGHRSVSWYQQTPGQGLQFLFEYFSETQRNKGNFPGRFSGRQFSNSRSEMNVSTLELGDSALYLCASSLTPDSNTGELFFGEGSRLTVL.

The rearrangement joins TRBV9 to TRBJ1-6, with D tentatively TRBD1 (6 bases). This CDR3 region has 17 residues. Trimming pared 0 bases from V and 9 bases from J, leaving 19 bases between. Germline lookup yields CDR1 SGDLS and CDR2 YYNGEE. CDR3 region: CASSVGASSGAPSPLHF. The CDR3 nucleotides read TGTGCCAGCAGCGTAGGGGCGTCATCAGGGGCCCCTTCACCCCTCCACTTT.

The rearrangement links TRBV7-2 to TRBJ2-7; 7 bases map to TRBD1. The CDR3 runs to 15 residues. CDR1 is SGHTA, CDR2 FQGNSA, per germline. The ends lost 5 bases at V and 6 bases at J; junction bases unmatched: 13. CDR3 nucleotides: TGTGCCAGCAGCAAGGGACAGCCTCTTAGTGCCGAGCAGTACTTC. This gives the protein CASSKGQPLSAEQYF.

DNA of the CDR3: TGTGCCAGCAGTGATTGGGACAGGCTTTCGGGAACCCATCAAGAGACCCAGTACTTC. It yields the protein CASSDWDRLSGTHQETQYF. The V and J genes are TRBV2 and TRBJ2-5; the match to TRBD1 covers 8 bases. With 3 bases clipped from V and 2 bases from J, the junction kept 17 bases outside the gene matches. The length of the CDR3 is 19 residues. The germline gives CDR1 SNHLY, CDR2 FYNNEI.